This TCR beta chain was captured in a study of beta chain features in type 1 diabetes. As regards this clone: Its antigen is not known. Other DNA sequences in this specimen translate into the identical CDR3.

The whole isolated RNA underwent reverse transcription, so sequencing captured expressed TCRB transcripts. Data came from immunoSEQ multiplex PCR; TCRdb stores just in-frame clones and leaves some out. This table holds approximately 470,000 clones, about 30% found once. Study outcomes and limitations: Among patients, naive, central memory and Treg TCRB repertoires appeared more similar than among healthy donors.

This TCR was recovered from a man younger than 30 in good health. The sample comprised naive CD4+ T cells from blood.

The CDR3 region is CAWSGGTPYEQYF. Here the CDR3 DNA reads TGTGCCTGGAGTGGCGGGACACCGTACGAGCAGTACTTC. V and J are TRBV30 and TRBJ2-7; D possibly matches TRBD1 or TRBD2 (6 bases each). V lost 1 base and J 4 bases, leaving 11 bases between the germline ends. Per germline, CDR1 GTSNPN and CDR2 SVGIG (reference sequence). This CDR3 is built from 13 residues.